These 10 T cell receptor beta chains were all obtained from the same sample, sequenced in a study of PD-1 blockade in classical Hodgkin lymphoma (dated by TCRdb to the early 2020s). Preparation of the library involved the immunoSEQ multiplex PCR assay. The source is immuneACCESS, and TCRdb retained only in-frame sequences with V and J called. Part of the clones is not carried over; for the studies checked, unresolved V genes explain less than half of this, and the remainder is unexplained. This sample is represented by just under 1,500 clones; 84% of them were singletons. The top ten hold about 24% of the sample. The sample's time point, from its label and the paper: cycle 1 day 1 (C1D1), immediately before nivolumab initiation. Every trial patient had relapsed after autologous stem cell transplantation, and cohorts A, B and C differed in prior brentuximab vedotin exposure. CD8+ T cells were purified from thawed PBMCs by magnetic negative selection with a Miltenyi CD8+ T cell isolation kit.

The sequencing used CD8+ T cells from blood, collected at baseline. The receptors here all came from a human donor with classical Hodgkin lymphoma.

This chain uses TRBV6-6 with TRBJ2-7; TRBD2 matches 11 bases. With V trimmed by 6 bases and J by 0 bases, 4 bases remained unmatched. In germline, CDR1 is MNHNY, CDR2 SVGAGI (reference sequence). This CDR3 spans 15 amino acids. The CDR3 protein is CASSSGLAGSYEQYF. The CDR3 bases are TGTGCCAGCAGCTCCGGACTAGCGGGCTCCTACGAGCAGTACTTC.

The J gene is TRBJ2-1, the V gene TRBV15, with 11 bases lining up with TRBD2. This CDR3 is 16 amino acids long. Trimming removed 3 bases from V and 3 bases from J; junction bases left unmatched: 4. In germline, CDR1 is LNHNV, CDR2 YYDKDF (reference sequence). The DNA of the CDR3 is TGTGCCACCAGCAGTCCCACTAGCGGGGGCTACAATGAGCAGTTCTTC. Translation: CATSSPTSGGYNEQFF. The full variable domain, completed using reference TRBV15 and TRBJ2-1, is DAMVIQNPRYQVTQFGKPVTLSCSQTLNHNVMYWYQQKSSQAPKLLFHYYDKDFNNEADTPDNFQSRRPNTSFCFLDIRSPGLGDTAMYLCATSSPTSGGYNEQFFGPGTRLTVL.

The V gene is TRBV7-2, the J gene TRBJ2-7, with TRBD1 matching 10 bases. Germline V gene sequence: CDR1 SGHTA, CDR2 FQGNSA. The CDR3 contains 15 residues. J lost 0 bases, V lost 6 bases, and 5 bases had no gene match. CDR3 in amino acids: CASRPTGGLSYEQYF. In nucleotides, the CDR3 is TGTGCCAGCAGACCGACAGGGGGCCTCTCCTACGAGCAGTACTTC.

This clone appeared a single time. The CDR3 bases are TGTGCCAGCAGCTTATTAGGGACTTCCTATGGCTACACCTTC. It is translated as CASSLLGTSYGYTF. The V gene is TRBV7-9, the J gene TRBJ1-2, with D possibly matching TRBD1 (5 bases). Trimming cost V 2 bases and J 4 bases, with 11 bases left between them. Germline V CDR1 and CDR2: SEHNR, FQNEAQ (reference sequence). The length of the CDR3 is 14 residues.

On this clone: A junction boundary mismatches the germline segment, possibly from a read error. The chain combines TRBV5-5 with TRBJ2-5; no clear D gene. The CDR3 consists of 12 residues. Germline V gives CDR1 SGHKS, CDR2 YYEKEE (reference sequence). CDR3 loop: CASSLARAPWDF. CDR3 nucleotide sequence: TGTGCCAGCAGCTTGGCCCGGGCCCCTTGGGACTTC.

This chain uses TRBV6-1 with TRBJ2-1; TRBD2 matches at 8 bases. V lost 0 bases, J lost 4 bases, and 5 bases stayed unmatched. Germline V gives CDR1 MNHNS, CDR2 SASEGT. This CDR3 has 16 residues. Here the CDR3 DNA reads TGTGCCAGCAGTGAAGCGACCGGGGGGGCTTACAATGAGCAGTTCTTC. Translating it yields CASSEATGGAYNEQFF.

The V gene is TRBV27, the J gene TRBJ2-7; D gene ambiguous. The CDR3 consists of 11 residues. CDR1 and CDR2 from the germline V gene are MNHEY and SMNVEV (reference sequence). The germline V and J ends were trimmed by 4 bases and 1 base, with 2 bases remaining between them. This CDR3 is CASSSSYEQYF. CDR3 nucleotide sequence: TGTGCCAGCAGTTCGTCCTACGAGCAGTACTTC.

The rearrangement joins TRBV5-8 to TRBJ2-5; possible D gene TRBD1, 6 bases. The CDR3 covers 19 residues. Germline V gene data show CDR1 as SGHTS and CDR2 as YDEGEE. V was pared by 0 bases and J by 1 base, with 22 bases between. CDR3 in DNA: TGTGCCAGCAGCTTGGTAAAAGCTCATTTACGACAGGCCCAAGAGACCCAGTACTTC. Its protein product is CASSLVKAHLRQAQETQYF.

The table lists this clone with a few counts. J is TRBJ1-2 and V is TRBV2; D gene unclear. This CDR3 comprises 11 residues. V was shortened by 8 bases and J by 4 bases, with 8 bases between the two germline ends. The V gene's germline CDR1 is SNHLY and CDR2 FYNNEI. The CDR3 nucleotides are TGTGCCAGCGCCGACACCTATGGCTACACCTTC. It is translated as CASADTYGYTF.

The V and J genes are TRBV28 and TRBJ2-2; tentative D call: TRBD1 (6 bases). V gave up 4 bases and J gave up 1 base, with 13 bases separating them. This CDR3 has 16 amino acids. The germline gives CDR1 MDHEN, CDR2 SYDVKM. The CDR3 nucleotides are TGTGCCAGCAGTTGGGGCCCACAGGGGAACACCGGGGAGCTGTTTTTT. Its protein is CASSWGPQGNTGELFF. The complete variable domain, with remaining parts taken from reference TRBV28 and TRBJ2-2, reads DVKVTQSSRYLVKRTGEKVFLECVQDMDHENMFWYRQDPGLGLRLIYFSYDVKMKEKGDIPEGYSVSREKKERFSLILESASTNQTSMYLCASSWGPQGNTGELFFGEGSRLTVL.